One and the same sample provided the 23 T cell receptor beta chains below, sequenced in a study of T cell repertoires in cytomegalovirus infection. TCRdb re-called the reads through MiXCR, storing one row per CDR3 protein. The sample comprises fewer than 700,000 distinct CDR3 sequences, approximately 24% of which are singletons, and approximately 8.2% rests with the top ten. Specimen: CD8+ T cells from PBMCs. These receptors were obtained from a human donor in good health (CMV status not recorded). Some clones in this sample may be carry-over from other donors' samples.

This clonotype was observed a few times. CDR3 amino acids: CASSSHQGTGGTDTQYF. The CDR3 region has the DNA TGTGCCAGCAGCTCGCACCAGGGGACAGGGGGCACAGATACGCAGTATTTT. V and J are TRBV7-9 and TRBJ2-3; 10 bases agree with TRBD1. The CDR3 contains 17 residues. Germline CDR1 SEHNR, CDR2 FQNEAQ (reference sequence). V gave up 4 bases and J gave up 1 base; unmatched junction bases: 8.

The J gene is TRBJ2-2, the V gene TRBV28; perhaps TRBD2 as D (6 bases). Trimming cost V 4 bases and J 6 bases, with 12 bases left between them. The germline V gene encodes CDR1 MDHEN and CDR2 SYDVKM. The CDR3 runs 14 residues. The CDR3 here is CASSSEDYAGELFF. CDR3 bases: TGTGCCAGCAGTTCCGAGGACTACGCCGGGGAGCTGTTTTTT.

This clonotype was seen a few times. This chain links TRBV29-1 with TRBJ1-2, with 7 positions matching TRBD1. CDR3 length: 13 residues. The V gene's germline CDR1 is SQVTM and CDR2 ANQGSEA. V lost 6 bases to trimming and J lost 0 bases; unmatched junction nucleotides: 4. CDR3 in amino acids: CSVGTGANYGYTF. The CDR3 DNA sequence: TGCAGCGTGGGAACAGGGGCTAACTATGGCTACACCTTC.

The V gene is TRBV28, the J gene TRBJ1-2, with D perhaps matching TRBD1 (5 bases). Germline V gene data show CDR1 as MDHEN and CDR2 as SYDVKM. The V end lost 5 bases, the J end lost 7 bases, and 8 bases lay between the germline ends. This CDR3 is 11 amino acids long. The CDR3 DNA is TGTGCCAGCAGTCCCCAGGGTGGCTACACCTTC. It translates to CASSPQGGYTF.

In its sample, this clonotype was seen a few times. CDR3 nucleotide sequence: TGTGCCAGCAGCTTAGGCCTAGCGGGGGCCTCGAGTGAGACCCAGTACTTC. It codes for CASSLGLAGASSETQYF. The rearrangement links TRBV13 to TRBJ2-5, with TRBD2 identical over 10 bases. After removal of 0 bases from V and 5 bases from J, the junction contained 9 bases not matched to a gene. There are 17 residues in the CDR3. Germline V gene data show CDR1 as PRHDT and CDR2 as FYEKMQ (reference sequence). Full variable domain (remainder filled in from reference TRBV13 and TRBJ2-5): AAGVIQSPRHLIKEKRETATLKCYPIPRHDTVYWYQQGPGQDPQFLISFYEKMQSDKGSIPDRFSAQQFSDYHSELNMSSLELGDSALYFCASSLGLAGASSETQYFGPGTRLLVL.

The genes are TRBV15 and TRBJ2-2; TRBD1 aligns across 8 bases. With 5 bases clipped from V and 3 bases from J, the junction kept 5 bases outside the gene matches. The germline CDR1 and CDR2 sequences are LNHNV and YYDKDF (reference sequence). The CDR3 has 15 amino acids. The DNA of the CDR3 is TGTGCCACCAGCTTGGACAGGGAGGACACCGGGGAGCTGTTTTTT. Its protein is CATSLDREDTGELFF. Full variable domain (remainder filled in from reference TRBV15 and TRBJ2-2): DAMVIQNPRYQVTQFGKPVTLSCSQTLNHNVMYWYQQKSSQAPKLLFHYYDKDFNNEADTPDNFQSRRPNTSFCFLDIRSPGLGDTAMYLCATSLDREDTGELFFGEGSRLTVL.

This clonotype was seen more than once but under ten times. For the CDR3, the DNA is TGTGCCAGCAGACGGGACAGGGGTTATAATTCACCCCTCCACTTT. Translating gives CASRRDRGYNSPLHF. The rearrangement uses TRBV6-6 and TRBJ1-6, with 10 bases matching TRBD1. Trimming at V came to 6 bases and at J to 4 bases, leaving 3 bases not matched to a gene. Looked up from germline, CDR1 is MNHNY and CDR2 is SVGAGI (reference sequence). This CDR3 has 15 amino acids.

The chain couples TRBV9 to TRBJ2-1; 7 nucleotides align to TRBD1. The CDR3 spans 15 residues. CDR1 is SGDLS, CDR2 YYNGEE, per germline. V lost 1 base to trimming and J lost 3 bases; unmatched junction nucleotides: 4. The CDR3 nucleotides are TGTGCCAGCAGCGTAAGCCGGGACAGCTACAATGAGCAGTTCTTC. Amino acids: CASSVSRDSYNEQFF.

This clonotype showed up many times. The rearrangement links TRBV7-6 to TRBJ2-1; 15 bases match TRBD2. Per the germline V gene, CDR1 is SGHVS and CDR2 is FNYEAQ. V shed 4 bases, J shed 9 bases, and the junction held 7 bases outside the gene matches. This CDR3 is built from 16 residues. CDR3: CASSSWTSGGAIEQFF. The CDR3 DNA reads TGTGCCAGCAGCTCCTGGACTAGCGGGGGGGCCATTGAGCAGTTCTTC. Together with reference TRBV7-6 and TRBJ2-1, the CDR3 gives the full variable domain: GAGVSQSPRYKVTKRGQDVALRCDPISGHVSLYWYRQALGQGPEFLTYFNYEAQQDKSGLPNDRFSAERPEGSISTLTIQRTEQRDSAMYRCASSSWTSGGAIEQFFGPGTRLTVL.

The rearrangement joins TRBV5-1 to TRBJ1-1; D ambiguous. Trimming pared 0 bases from V and 1 base from J, leaving 19 bases between. Germline CDR1 SGHRS, CDR2 YFSETQ. The CDR3 runs 18 residues. In DNA, the CDR3 is TGCGCCAGCAGCTTGGTTCGATCACTGCACAAATCGAACACTGAAGCTTTCTTT. Encoded protein: CASSLVRSLHKSNTEAFF.

This clonotype was observed a handful of times. The gene calls are TRBV29-1 and TRBJ2-3; no reliable D call. The germline V and J ends were trimmed by 4 bases and 3 bases, with 2 bases remaining between them. The CDR3 has 10 amino acids. Germline CDR1 SQVTM, CDR2 ANQGSEA. The DNA for the CDR3 is TGCAGCGTTGGGACAGATACGCAGTATTTT. Protein: CSVGTDTQYF.

The chain recombines TRBV6-6 with TRBJ2-2, with D perhaps TRBD1 (6 bases). V was trimmed by 1 base and J by 5 bases, leaving 14 bases between them. Germline CDR1 MNHNY, CDR2 SVGAGI (reference sequence). The CDR3 is 16 residues long. The CDR3, as DNA: TGTGCCAGCAGTTACTTCCGGACAGAACGGACCGGGGAGCTGTTTTTT. Amino acid sequence: CASSYFRTERTGELFF.

V and J are TRBV9 and TRBJ2-1; 7 nucleotides align to TRBD2. From germline, CDR1 is SGDLS and CDR2 YYNGEE. After removal of 0 bases from V and 9 bases from J, the junction contained 3 bases not matched to a gene. The CDR3 spans 13 residues. The CDR3 loop is CASSVGGGSEQFF. CDR3 DNA: TGTGCCAGCAGCGTAGGGGGCGGGAGTGAGCAGTTCTTC.

The V and J genes are TRBV24-1 and TRBJ2-3; 8 bases match TRBD1. V lost 7 bases and J lost 5; bases outside the gene matches: 7. This CDR3 contains 14 residues. Germline V gene sequence: CDR1 KGHDR, CDR2 SFDVKD. CDR3 protein: CATSSTGELDTQYF. CDR3 sequence (DNA): TGTGCCACCAGCTCGACAGGGGAGTTAGATACGCAGTATTTT.

This chain connects TRBV20-1 to TRBJ2-5; possible D gene TRBD2, 5 bases. V lost 5 bases to trimming and J lost 5 bases, with 9 bases between them. This CDR3 is 11 amino acids long. The germline V gene encodes CDR1 DFQATT and CDR2 SNEGSKA (reference sequence). Here the CDR3 DNA reads TGCAGTGCTTCGGGGAGTGAGACCCAGTACTTC. Translated, it gives CSASGSETQYF.

In this sample, this clonotype turned up a few times. Here the CDR3 reads CASSYEKGSSYNSPLHF. The CDR3 nucleotides are TGTGCCAGCAGTTACGAAAAGGGCAGCTCCTATAATTCACCCCTCCACTTT. The genes are TRBV6-5 and TRBJ1-6, with D uncertain. The V end was cut by 2 bases, the J end by 0 bases, with 11 bases between. The V gene's germline CDR1 is MNHEY and CDR2 SVGAGI. The CDR3 is 17 amino acids.

The CDR3 reads CASSDGNYHRDEQFF. The CDR3 DNA reads TGTGCCAGCAGTGACGGGAACTACCATCGGGATGAGCAGTTCTTC. The V and J genes are TRBV12-3 or TRBV12-4 and TRBJ2-1, with a weak D call TRBD2 (5 bases). The CDR3 sequence is 15 residues long. V lost 5 bases and J 8 bases, leaving 19 bases between the germline ends.

This clonotype was counted only a few times. The chain links TRBV7-2 to TRBJ2-2, with D possibly TRBD1 on 7 matching bases. Germline-derived CDR1 and CDR2 are SGHTA and FQGNSA. The CDR3 is 19 residues long. Trimming cost V 2 bases and J 0 bases, with 19 bases left between them. CDR3 DNA sequence: TGTGCCAGCAGCTTACCACCATTTACAGGGGAGGCGAACACCGGGGAGCTGTTTTTT. This codes for CASSLPPFTGEANTGELFF. Full variable domain (missing parts from reference TRBV7-2 and TRBJ2-2): GAGVSQSPSNKVTEKGKDVELRCDPISGHTALYWYRQSLGQGLEFLIYFQGNSAPDKSGLPSDRFSAERTGGSVSTLTIQRTQQEDSAVYLCASSLPPFTGEANTGELFFGEGSRLTVL.

This clonotype was detected only a few times. V is TRBV29-1 and J is TRBJ2-6; possibly TRBD1 for D (6 bases). Germline CDR1 and CDR2: SQVTM and ANQGSEA. This CDR3 contains 15 residues. Trimming removed 0 bases from V and 1 base from J, with 7 bases in between. CDR3 in DNA: TGCAGCGTTGAAGAGAGGGGGTCTGGGGCCAACGTCCTGACTTTC. Amino acids: CSVEERGSGANVLTF. The full variable domain, in which reference TRBV29-1 and TRBJ2-6 provide the parts outside the CDR3, is SAVISQKPSRDICQRGTSLTIQCQVDSQVTMMFWYRQQPGQSLTLIATANQGSEATYESGFVIDKFPISRPNLTFSTLTVSNMSPEDSSIYLCSVEERGSGANVLTFGAGSRLTVL.

The V and J genes are TRBV7-9 and TRBJ2-1; TRBD1 matches at 11 bases. With V trimmed by 6 bases and J by 10 bases, 14 bases remained unmatched. Germline V lookup: CDR1 SEHNR, CDR2 FQNEAQ (reference sequence). The CDR3 contains 16 residues. Here the CDR3 DNA reads TGTGCCAGCAGTTTTCCCTACCGGACAGGGGGCGTGGAGCAGTTCTTC. Protein: CASSFPYRTGGVEQFF.

This clonotype was counted ten times or more. V is TRBV6-1 and J is TRBJ2-1; D might be TRBD1 (6 bases). The CDR3 is made up of 13 amino acids. The germline V gene encodes CDR1 MNHNS and CDR2 SASEGT. The V gene lost 3 bases and the J gene lost 10 bases, with 13 bases spanning the gap. Here the CDR3 DNA reads TGTGCCAGCAGTGATCCCACAGGGCTCGAGCAGTTCTTC. Its translation: CASSDPTGLEQFF.

Ten or more counts support this clonotype. The chain joins TRBV6-2 or TRBV6-3 to TRBJ2-7; the D is unclear. Germline V lookup: CDR1 MNHEY, CDR2 SVGEGT. This CDR3 contains 16 residues. The V and J ends lost 0 bases and 0 bases respectively, with 12 bases between them. The CDR3 DNA follows: TGTGCCAGCAGTTACTCGATTTTTTCGGGCTCCTACGAGCAGTACGTC. Encoded protein: CASSYSIFSGSYEQYV.

The V gene is TRBV7-2, the J gene TRBJ2-1; 7 bases are a match to TRBD1. V shed 2 bases and J 3 bases; nucleotides not matched to a gene: 7. The CDR3 length is 16 residues. Germline V lookup: CDR1 SGHTA, CDR2 FQGNSA. In DNA form, the CDR3 reads TGTGCCAGCAGCTTAAATCGACAGGGATACTACAATGAGCAGTTCTTC. It is translated as CASSLNRQGYYNEQFF.